A selection of T cell receptor beta chains follows, all from one sample in a study of blood T cell repertoires in COVID-19. TCRdb's copy holds only in-frame clones and misses some; the assay was immunoSEQ multiplex PCR. This table holds some 220,000 clones, about 81% found once. The sample taken for sequencing was peripheral blood. The receptors stem from a woman aged 70-85 years with COVID-19, enrolled during active disease. The conserved cysteine and the conserved F or W are not part of the CDR3 here. Where a row states a size, it is once, few, many or the class of an expanded clone; other rows omit it.

CDR3 protein	V gene	clone size	J gene
ASTPWGEGLTGELF	TRBV6-2/TRBV6-3	-	TRBJ2-2
ASSLRQRPHYEQY	TRBV5-6	-	TRBJ2-7
ASSIRSADSYGYT	TRBV4-3	-	TRBJ1-2
ASSSDRGGYGYT	TRBV6-5	-	TRBJ1-2
ASSPGSYEQY	TRBV6-5	-	TRBJ2-7
ASSASIAGGPDEQF	TRBV18	-	TRBJ2-1
ASSQPGAQETQY	TRBV28	-	TRBJ2-5
AWSVGRDQPQH	TRBV30	once	TRBJ1-5
ASSGQGSINEQF	TRBV18	-	TRBJ2-1
ASSPPNGYRNTEAF	TRBV18	-	TRBJ1-1
ASSLGGQGVFNTEAF	TRBV5-4	-	TRBJ1-1
ASSLTSGRIDADTQY	TRBV28	few	TRBJ2-3
ASSPVLAKNIQY	TRBV7-2	-	TRBJ2-4
ASSGSGVVEAF	TRBV18	-	TRBJ1-1
ASSLHGETEAF	TRBV27	-	TRBJ1-1
ASSVELAGYEQY	TRBV9	-	TRBJ2-7
ASSYAKVRGGLTYEQY	TRBV6-2/TRBV6-3	-	TRBJ2-7
ASSSGASYGYT	TRBV28	-	TRBJ1-2
ASSPPGRNTEAF	TRBV18	-	TRBJ1-1
ASSVGGSGSYGYT	TRBV2	-	TRBJ1-2
ASSDLVPAKNIQY	TRBV2	-	TRBJ2-4
ASILLGGSQYGYT	TRBV7-9	-	TRBJ1-2
SASASRSYEQY	TRBV20-1	-	TRBJ2-7
ASSTDRVGSQPQH	TRBV6-6	many	TRBJ1-5
ATSRDQGGAGLNGYT	TRBV15	-	TRBJ1-2
ASSPGGGDSPLH	TRBV18	-	TRBJ1-6
ASSRTDEAF	TRBV19	once	TRBJ1-1
ASSGGSYEQY	TRBV28	-	TRBJ2-7
ASSPRKGGQNTEAF	TRBV19	-	TRBJ1-1
ASIPGLPNTGELF	TRBV6-5	few	TRBJ2-2
ASTDRGYEQY	TRBV19	few	TRBJ2-7
ASSFAATNEKLF	TRBV7-2	-	TRBJ1-4
ASSALTDTEAF	TRBV18	-	TRBJ1-1
ASSDRRGVNQPQH	TRBV19	-	TRBJ1-5
AISEWTPGNSPLH	TRBV10-3	-	TRBJ1-6
SAGQVLTEAF	TRBV29-1	-	TRBJ1-1
ASWGGNNQPQH	TRBV19	-	TRBJ1-5
ASSLEGRALNTGELF	TRBV11-2	-	TRBJ2-2
ASTLRFPSLGGVRAVNTEAF	TRBV11-2	-	TRBJ1-1
ASSLGAVRGETQY	TRBV11-2	-	TRBJ2-5
ASSVVAGGSEAF	TRBV9	few	TRBJ1-1
ASSQDRATVGYT	TRBV7-2	-	TRBJ1-2
ASSPEGYGGYT	TRBV18	-	TRBJ1-2
ASSPRRGRVDEQY	TRBV6-5	few	TRBJ2-7
ASSPQTRGKETQY	TRBV18	-	TRBJ2-5
ASSKKGETGFPYEQY	TRBV21-1	-	TRBJ2-7
ASSPKMVLAGDTYEQY	TRBV3-1/TRBV3-2	-	TRBJ2-7
ASSPSLQGEIY	TRBV7-6	-	TRBJ2-7
ASSFRGGYGYT	TRBV27	-	TRBJ1-2
ASSSEGFYEQY	TRBV5-1	once	TRBJ2-7
ASSTGQTYNSPLH	TRBV19	-	TRBJ1-6
ASSPRTVYEAF	TRBV7-8	-	TRBJ1-1
ASSESGRTGELF	TRBV25-1	-	TRBJ2-2
ATSDPRFPFHNEQF	TRBV24-1	once	TRBJ2-1
ASSPSRSQGTDTQY	TRBV18	once	TRBJ2-3
ASSVRQGDKAF	TRBV2	few	TRBJ1-1
ASRNRLAKNIQY	TRBV2	-	TRBJ2-4
ASRWTGGSYEQY	TRBV6-5	-	TRBJ2-7
ASSSWAGIGEQY	TRBV27	-	TRBJ2-7
ASSPRAGREAF	TRBV7-2	once	TRBJ1-1